This T cell receptor beta chain was found in a study of OX40 agonist ivuxolimab in advanced cancers. Turning to the overall study: The costimulatory receptor OX40 (CD134) was targeted by ivuxolimab, a fully human IgG2 agonistic monoclonal antibody. Intravenous ivuxolimab was administered to patients every 2 weeks at six dose levels: 0.01, 0.1, 0.3, 1.5, 3 and 10 mg/kg. The paper reports the monotherapy dose-escalation portion (N of about 47 patients) of the phase I ivuxolimab trial. Among the roughly 54 dose-escalation patients, about 19 had hepatocellular carcinoma, roughly 15 melanoma, 9 renal cell carcinoma and 9 head and neck cancer. Patients were allowed to have had prior anti-PD-1, anti-PD-L1 or anti-CTLA-4 therapy, and approximately 43% of the dose-escalation patients had previously received checkpoint inhibitors. Partial responses occurred in three dose-escalation patients: two with cutaneous melanoma and one with hepatocellular carcinoma. A male proportion of almost 85% and a mean age of 60 years, ranging from about 20 to 85, were recorded for the dose-escalation cohort. Peripheral TCRbeta sequencing aimed to test whether ivuxolimab altered TCR sequence diversity and caused clonal T-cell expansion.

Remarks on this clone: There is no known antigen for this receptor. Base qualities are not at hand, and no much larger clone is one base apart.

Patients with autoimmune disease history or receiving systemic immunosuppression were excluded from the trial. Peripheral blood for TCR sequencing was collected from all dose cohorts at baseline, on cycle 4 day 1, and on cycle 7 day 1. The samples were taken from a phase I, first-in-human, multicenter, open-label dose-escalation trial of ivuxolimab. The trial enrolled adults with locally advanced or metastatic head and neck squamous cell, hepatocellular, melanoma or renal cell carcinoma. Before TCR sequencing, CD4+ and CD8+ T cells were separately sorted from peripheral blood. On the study overall, not on this receptor specifically: Low levels of normalized T-cell clonal expansion were also shown by some nonresponding patients. Which antigens the clonally expanded peripheral T cells were specific for was not determined. In the 0.1-3.0 mg/kg groups, partial responders had among the lowest normalized peripheral clonal expansion, particularly in CD8+ T cells. After ivuxolimab, more expanded clones were found on average in CD8+ T cells than in CD4+ T cells. At doses of 0.1 to 3.0 mg/kg, clonal expansion of both CD4+ and CD8+ T cells in blood was seen between baseline and week 6.

For sequencing of the TCRbeta CDR3 region, genomic DNA was extracted from the sorted cells. TCRbeta CDR3 regions were sequenced using the immunoSEQ Assay. Imported from immuneACCESS, the table was reduced by TCRdb to in-frame sequences with V and J called. These copies leave out some clones; in studies compared against another copy, an unresolved V gene accounts for under half, and the cause of the remainder is not known. The sample profile shows over 95,000 clones; about 91% of them were found once. In total, the top ten clones hold 0.3% to 0.4% of the sample. The sample here was CD4+ or CD8+ T cells sorted from blood, taken in a trial of the OX40 agonist ivuxolimab. The receptor comes from an adult with an advanced solid tumor such as melanoma, head and neck, liver or kidney cancer.

The CDR3 loop reads CASSYGTGGGPNTEAFF. The nucleotide sequence reads TGTGCCAGCAGCTACGGGACAGGGGGCGGCCCGAACACTGAAGCTTTCTTT. The sequence joins TRBV5-8 to TRBJ1-1, with 12 bases aligning to TRBD1. The germline V end is reduced by 3 bases and the J end by 1 base; junction bases left unmatched: 7. The CDR3 runs 17 residues from the cysteine to the phenylalanine. Only the CDR3 region is kept as DNA, spanning 51 bases read in frame from base 1. CDR1 SGHTS and CDR2 YDEGEE were looked up in the germline V gene.